This TCR beta chain comes out of a study of identical twins. Regarding the study as a whole: The presence of invariant MAIT and iNKT cells could partly confound analyses of zero-insertion sequences.

TCRdb reanalysed the 5' RACE reads using MiXCR and keeps one entry per CDR3 protein. The repertoire holds about 220,000 distinct CDR3 sequences, with 6% to 7% as singletons. The CDR3 consists of 15 residues. Germline-derived CDR1 and CDR2 are MNHEY and SVGEGT. V shed 5 bases, J shed 2 bases, and the junction held 7 bases outside the gene matches. As regards this clonotype: Its antigen is not known.

Separately, the same data were catalogued under a study of T cells expressing NK-cell markers.

This sequence was found in a woman younger than 35 in good health. The chain couples TRBV6-2 or TRBV6-3 to TRBJ1-2; TRBD1 matches at 8 bases. The sequencing input was CD8+ T cells sorted from blood. CDR3 coding DNA: TGTGCCAGCAGTCCCACGGGACAGGACAACTATGGCTACACCTTC. Its protein is CASSPTGQDNYGYTF.